Below are 2 T cell receptor beta chains sequenced from a single sample in a study of control samples from healthy donors and cancer patients. The table came from immunoSEQ multiplex PCR; TCRdb's copy has only in-frame clones and leaves some out. The data contain about 51,000 clones, roughly 90% of them singletons. Sequencing was done on a sample of PBMCs. These receptors were taken from a man aged 35 to 55 with colorectal cancer.

This sequence joins TRBV7-2 and TRBJ2-7; 8 bases align to TRBD2. The CDR3 totals 15 residues. Per germline, CDR1 SGHTA and CDR2 FQGNSA. With V trimmed by 5 bases and J by 3 bases, 9 bases remained unmatched. The CDR3 spells CASSLGSGISYEQYF. The CDR3 DNA reads as TGTGCCAGCAGCCTAGGTAGCGGGATCAGCTACGAGCAGTACTTC.

The chain recombines TRBV7-9 with TRBJ1-1, with a possible D match to TRBD1 (6 bases). V lost 1 base to trimming and J lost 0 bases, with 15 bases between them. This CDR3 comprises 17 residues. CDR1 is SEHNR, CDR2 FQNEAQ, per germline (reference sequence). The CDR3 region has the DNA TGTGCCAGCAGCTTAGTATCCGGGACAAACCTGAACACTGAAGCTTTCTTT. It translates to CASSLVSGTNLNTEAFF.